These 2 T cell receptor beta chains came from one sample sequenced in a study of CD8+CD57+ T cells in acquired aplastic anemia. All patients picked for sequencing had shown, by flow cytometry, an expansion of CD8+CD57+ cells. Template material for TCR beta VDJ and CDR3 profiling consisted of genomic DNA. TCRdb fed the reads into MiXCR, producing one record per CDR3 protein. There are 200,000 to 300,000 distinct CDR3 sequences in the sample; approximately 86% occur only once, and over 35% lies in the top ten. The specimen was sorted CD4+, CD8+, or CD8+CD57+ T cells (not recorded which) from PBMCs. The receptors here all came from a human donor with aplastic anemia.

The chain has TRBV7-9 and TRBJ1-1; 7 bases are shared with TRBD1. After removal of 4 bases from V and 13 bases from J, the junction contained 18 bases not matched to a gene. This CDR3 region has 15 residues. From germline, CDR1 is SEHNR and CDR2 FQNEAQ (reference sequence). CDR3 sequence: CASSSAPTGTTEFFF. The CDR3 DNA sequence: TGTGCCAGCAGCTCAGCCCCGACAGGGACCACTGAATTTTTCTTT.

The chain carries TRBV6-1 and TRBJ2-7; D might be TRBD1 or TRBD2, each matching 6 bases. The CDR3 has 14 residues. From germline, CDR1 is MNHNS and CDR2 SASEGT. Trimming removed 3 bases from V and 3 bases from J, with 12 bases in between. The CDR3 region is CASSEAGEDYEQYF. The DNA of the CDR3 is TGTGCCAGCAGTGAGGCAGGGGAGGACTACGAGCAGTACTTC.